These 17 T cell receptor beta chains were all obtained from the same sample, sequenced in a study of control samples from healthy donors and cancer patients. Sequencing was performed with immunoSEQ multiplex PCR; in TCRdb, only in-frame clones are kept and a portion is missing. The table has around 180,000 clones, 70% to 90% seen once. Specimen: blood. The receptor source for this set is a young woman in good health.

This clone was detected once. The chain combines TRBV14 with TRBJ2-3; 7 nucleotides line up with TRBD2. This CDR3 is 16 amino acids long. Germline CDR1 and CDR2: SGHDN and FVKESK. V trimming: 0 bases; J trimming: 3 bases; junction bases outside the gene matches: 6. The CDR3 reads CASSQDLGGSTDTQYF. The CDR3, as DNA: TGTGCCAGCAGCCAAGATCTCGGCGGGAGTACAGATACGCAGTATTTT.

This chain connects TRBV15 to TRBJ2-7; 7 bases are a match to TRBD1. CDR3 length: 15 residues. Per germline, CDR1 LNHNV and CDR2 YYDKDF (reference sequence). J was trimmed by 3 bases and V by 2 bases; bases with no gene match: 7. CDR3 sequence reads: CATSRSRDRLYEQYF. The DNA of the CDR3 is TGTGCCACCAGCAGATCCCGGGACAGACTCTACGAGCAGTACTTC.

The chain has TRBV5-1 and TRBJ2-2, with D tentatively TRBD1 (5 bases). The CDR3 spans 14 residues. Germline V CDR1 and CDR2: SGHRS, YFSETQ. Trimming left V 5 bases short and J 6 bases short, with 14 bases between. This CDR3 reads CASRSDRKAGELFF. CDR3 nucleotides: TGCGCCAGCAGAAGTGACAGAAAAGCCGGGGAGCTGTTTTTT.

This chain joins TRBV5-1 and TRBJ2-5, with 10 positions matching TRBD1. V shed 4 bases and J 5 bases; nucleotides not matched to a gene: 14. This CDR3 spans 17 amino acids. Germline values: CDR1 SGHRS, CDR2 YFSETQ. CDR3 region: CASSPRQGALDRETQYF. The CDR3 nucleotides read TGCGCCAGCAGCCCCAGACAGGGGGCTTTGGATCGGGAGACCCAGTACTTC.

V and J are TRBV7-2 and TRBJ2-2, with 10 bases lining up with TRBD1. V was clipped by 5 bases and J by 5 bases; unmatched bases: 8. The CDR3 is 16 amino acids. The germline gives CDR1 SGHTA, CDR2 FQGNSA. The CDR3 reads CASSLGTGASTGELFF. CDR3 nucleotides: TGTGCCAGCAGCCTCGGGACAGGGGCCTCAACCGGGGAGCTGTTTTTT.

The chain couples TRBV12-3 or TRBV12-4 to TRBJ1-2, with D unresolved. The V end lost 6 bases, the J end lost 3 bases, and 8 bases lay between the germline ends. This CDR3 spans 12 amino acids. For the CDR3, the DNA is TGTGCCAGCAGCGGGCCCTACTATGGCTACACCTTC. This codes for CASSGPYYGYTF.

The sample holds a few counts of this clone. The V and J genes are TRBV6-5 and TRBJ1-3, with 9 bases fitting TRBD1. Germline lookup yields CDR1 MNHEY and CDR2 SVGAGI. The ends lost 6 bases at V and 4 bases at J; junction bases unmatched: 7. This CDR3 contains 15 residues. DNA for the CDR3: TGTGCCAGCAGCTGGACAGGGGCGGACGGAAACACCATATATTTT. Translating it yields CASSWTGADGNTIYF.

The chain carries TRBV5-6 and TRBJ2-5, with D possibly matching TRBD2 (7 bases). CDR3 length: 15 residues. Germline CDR1 reads SGHDT; CDR2 reads YYEEEE. V was pared by 9 bases and J by 1 base, with 19 bases between. The CDR3 DNA sequence: TGTGCCACCGAGAATTGGGGGGGCTCCCAAGAGACCCAGTACTTC. Amino acid sequence: CATENWGGSQETQYF.

The gene calls are TRBV18 and TRBJ2-2; possibly TRBD2 for D (8 bases). Germline V CDR1 and CDR2: KGHSH, LQKENI. The CDR3 is 16 amino acids. Trimming pared 6 bases from V and 6 bases from J, leaving 20 bases between. The CDR3 DNA is TGTGCCAGCTCGCTCAGACAGGGACTAGAGGCCGGGGAGCTGTTTTTT. Translation: CASSLRQGLEAGELFF.

V and J are TRBV5-4 and TRBJ2-7, with D possibly called TRBD1 or TRBD2 (5 bases each). The V end was cut by 4 bases, the J end by 2 bases, with 13 bases between. Germline V gives CDR1 SGHNT, CDR2 YYREEE (reference sequence). The CDR3 is made up of 14 amino acids. The CDR3 bases are TGTGCCAGCAGCCCTTGGGGGACCCCCTACGAGCAGTACTTC. Translating it yields CASSPWGTPYEQYF.

This clone was seen a handful of times. The chain employs TRBV7-2 and TRBJ1-1; D ambiguous. The germline V and J ends were trimmed by 8 bases and 10 bases, with 17 bases remaining between them. This CDR3 comprises 12 residues. Germline assignment: CDR1 SGHTA and CDR2 FQGNSA. CDR3 loop: CASGPTGLGAFF. The DNA of the CDR3 is TGTGCCAGCGGCCCAACCGGTCTTGGAGCTTTCTTT.

J is TRBJ1-1 and V is TRBV12-3 or TRBV12-4; 7 bases fit TRBD1. This CDR3 is 13 amino acids long. V gave up 8 bases and J gave up 4 bases; unmatched junction bases: 7. The CDR3 DNA follows: TGTGCCAGCTACGAGGGACAGAGCACTGAAGCTTTCTTT. It yields the protein CASYEGQSTEAFF.

The V and J genes are TRBV24-1 and TRBJ2-3, with D hard to call. The CDR3 sequence is 14 residues long. Trimming took off 5 bases at V and 6 bases at J, with 14 bases between the two ends. CDR1 is KGHDR, CDR2 SFDVKD, per germline. The DNA of the CDR3 is TGTGCCACCAGTGCTGAAAAACCCGGGGATACGCAGTATTTT. This gives the protein CATSAEKPGDTQYF.

This clone was recorded once. The J gene is TRBJ2-5, the V gene TRBV3-1 (or the pseudogene TRBV3-2); weak D call: TRBD2 (5 bases). CDR1 is LGHDT and CDR2 is YNNKEL in the germline V gene (reference sequence). The CDR3 length is 14 residues. Trimming removed 4 bases at V and 5 bases at J, with 14 bases between. The CDR3 region is CASSPTGVRETQYF. CDR3 in DNA: TGTGCCAGCAGCCCGACCGGGGTTCGCGAGACCCAGTACTTC.

This clone was seen more than once but under ten times. This sequence joins TRBV6-5 and TRBJ2-6, with D possibly being TRBD2 (6 bases). From germline, CDR1 is MNHEY and CDR2 SVGAGI. This CDR3 comprises 15 residues. Trimming cost V 2 bases and J 2 bases, with 7 bases left between them. CDR3 DNA sequence: TGTGCCAGCAGTTACGGGACTCCTGGGGCCAACGTCCTGACTTTC. Amino acids: CASSYGTPGANVLTF.

V is TRBV6-5 and J is TRBJ1-3; D ambiguous. The germline V gene encodes CDR1 MNHEY and CDR2 SVGAGI. CDR3 length equals 14 residues. Trimming took off 7 bases at V and 3 bases at J, with 13 bases between the two ends. The CDR3 DNA sequence: TGTGCCAGCACCTTGGACGGTATTGGAAACACCATATATTTT. This codes for CASTLDGIGNTIYF.

The chain combines TRBV10-2 with TRBJ1-2, with 10 bases that match TRBD1. J lost 8 bases, V lost 5 bases, and 5 bases had no gene match. Germline values: CDR1 WSHSY, CDR2 SAAADI. This CDR3 has 13 residues. CDR3 nucleotide sequence: TGCGCCAGCAGTCCGGACAGGGGGTGGGGCTACACCTTC. Translated: CASSPDRGWGYTF.